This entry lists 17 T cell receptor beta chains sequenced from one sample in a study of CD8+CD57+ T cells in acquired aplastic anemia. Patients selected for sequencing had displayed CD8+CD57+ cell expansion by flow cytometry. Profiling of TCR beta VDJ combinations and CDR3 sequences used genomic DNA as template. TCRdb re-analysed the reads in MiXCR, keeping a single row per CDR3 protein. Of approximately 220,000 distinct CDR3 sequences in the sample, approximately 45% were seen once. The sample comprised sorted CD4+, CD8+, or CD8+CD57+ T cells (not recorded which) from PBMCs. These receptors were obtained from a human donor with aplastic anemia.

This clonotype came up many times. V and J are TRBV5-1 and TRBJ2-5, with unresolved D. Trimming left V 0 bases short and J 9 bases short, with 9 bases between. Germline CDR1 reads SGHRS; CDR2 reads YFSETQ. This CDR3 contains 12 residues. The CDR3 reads CASSLAGWPQYF. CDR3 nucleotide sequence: TGCGCCAGCAGCTTGGCGGGTTGGCCCCAGTACTTC.

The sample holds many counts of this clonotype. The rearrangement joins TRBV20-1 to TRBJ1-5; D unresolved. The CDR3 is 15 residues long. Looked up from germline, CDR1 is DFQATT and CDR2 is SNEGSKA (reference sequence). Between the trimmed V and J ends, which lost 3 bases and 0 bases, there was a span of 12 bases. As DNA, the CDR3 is TGCAGTGCTAGGGGAAGTGGAAATAGCAATCAGCCCCAGCATTTT. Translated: CSARGSGNSNQPQHF.

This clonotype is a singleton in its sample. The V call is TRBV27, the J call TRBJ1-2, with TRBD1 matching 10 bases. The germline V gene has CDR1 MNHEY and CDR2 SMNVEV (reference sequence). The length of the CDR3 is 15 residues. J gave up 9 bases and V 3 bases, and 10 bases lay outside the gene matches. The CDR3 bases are TGTGCCAGCAGTTTGGCAACCGGGACAGGGGTACGCTACACCTTC. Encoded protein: CASSLATGTGVRYTF.

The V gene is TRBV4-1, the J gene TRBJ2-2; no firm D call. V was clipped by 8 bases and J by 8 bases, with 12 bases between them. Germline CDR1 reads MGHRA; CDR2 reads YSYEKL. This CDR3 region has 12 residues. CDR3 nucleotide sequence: TGCGCCAGCCGAATTGCAACAGGGGAGCTGTTTTTT. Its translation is CASRIATGELFF.

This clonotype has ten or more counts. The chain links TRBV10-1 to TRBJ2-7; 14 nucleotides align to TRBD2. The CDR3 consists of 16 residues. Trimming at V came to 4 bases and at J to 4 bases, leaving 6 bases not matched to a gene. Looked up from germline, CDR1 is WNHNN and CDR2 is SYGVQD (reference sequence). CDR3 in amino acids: CASSVTGTSGSYEQYF. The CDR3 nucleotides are TGCGCCAGCAGTGTGACCGGGACTAGCGGGAGTTACGAGCAGTACTTC.

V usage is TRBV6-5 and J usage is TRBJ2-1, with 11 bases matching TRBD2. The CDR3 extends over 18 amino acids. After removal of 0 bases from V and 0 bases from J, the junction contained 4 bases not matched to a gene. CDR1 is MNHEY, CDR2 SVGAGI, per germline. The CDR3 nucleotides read TGTGCCAGCAGTTACTCGGTTACTAGCGGGAGCTCCTACAATGAGCAGTTCTTC. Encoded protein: CASSYSVTSGSSYNEQFF.

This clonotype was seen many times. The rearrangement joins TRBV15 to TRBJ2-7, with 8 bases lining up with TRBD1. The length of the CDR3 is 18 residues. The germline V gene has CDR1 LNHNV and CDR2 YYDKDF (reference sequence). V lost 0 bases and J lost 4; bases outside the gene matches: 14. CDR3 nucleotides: TGTGCCACCAGCAGAGATACGGGGTCAGGGGGCTTCCTATACGAGCAGTACTTC. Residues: CATSRDTGSGGFLYEQYF.

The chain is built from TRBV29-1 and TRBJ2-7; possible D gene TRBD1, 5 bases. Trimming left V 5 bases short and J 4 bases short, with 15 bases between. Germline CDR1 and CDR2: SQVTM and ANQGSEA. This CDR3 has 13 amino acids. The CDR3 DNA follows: TGCAGCGTTCTCCTCCAGGGTGGGTACGAGCAGTACTTC. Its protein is CSVLLQGGYEQYF.

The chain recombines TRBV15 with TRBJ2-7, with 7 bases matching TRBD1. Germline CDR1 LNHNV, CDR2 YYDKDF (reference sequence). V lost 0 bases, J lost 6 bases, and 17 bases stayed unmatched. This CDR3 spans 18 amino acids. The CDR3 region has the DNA TGTGCCACCAGCAGAGATTTATTGGTCCAAGGGGGCGGAGGCGAGCAGTACTTC. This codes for CATSRDLLVQGGGGEQYF.

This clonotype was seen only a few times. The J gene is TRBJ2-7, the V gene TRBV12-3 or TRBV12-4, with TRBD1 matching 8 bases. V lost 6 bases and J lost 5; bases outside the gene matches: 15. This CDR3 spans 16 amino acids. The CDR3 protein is CASSNPTGTGSDEQYF. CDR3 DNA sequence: TGTGCCAGCAGCAACCCAACCGGGACAGGTAGCGACGAGCAGTACTTC.

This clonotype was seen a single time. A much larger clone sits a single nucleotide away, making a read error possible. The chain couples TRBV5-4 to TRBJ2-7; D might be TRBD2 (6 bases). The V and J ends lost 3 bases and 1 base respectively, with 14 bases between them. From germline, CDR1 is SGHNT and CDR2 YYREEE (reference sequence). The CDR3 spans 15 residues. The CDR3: CASSWGDLGSYEQYF. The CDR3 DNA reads TGTGCCAGCAGCTGGGGGGATTTGGGATCCTACGAGCAGTACTTC.

CDR3 bases: TGTGCCAGCAGCTTAGTGGGGGGGCGTGTTGAAGCTTTCTTT. Its translation: CASSLVGGRVEAFF. The chain carries TRBV7-8 and TRBJ1-1; D is possibly TRBD1 (6 bases). This CDR3 has 14 amino acids. CDR1 and CDR2 (germline): SGHVS, FQNEAQ. V dropped 1 base and J dropped 7 bases, with 13 bases sitting between them.

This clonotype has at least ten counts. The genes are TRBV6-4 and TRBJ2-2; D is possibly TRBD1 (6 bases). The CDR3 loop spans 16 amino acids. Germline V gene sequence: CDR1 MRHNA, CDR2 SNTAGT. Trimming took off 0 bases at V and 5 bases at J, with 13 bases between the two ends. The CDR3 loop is CASSDSWGRRTGELFF. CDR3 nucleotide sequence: TGTGCCAGCAGTGACTCATGGGGGCGCAGGACCGGGGAGCTGTTTTTT.

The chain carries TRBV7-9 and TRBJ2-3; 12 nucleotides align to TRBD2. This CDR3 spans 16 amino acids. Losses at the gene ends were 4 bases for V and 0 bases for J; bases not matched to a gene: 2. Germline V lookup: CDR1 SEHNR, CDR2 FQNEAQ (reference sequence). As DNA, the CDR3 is TGTGCCAGCAGCTACGGGACTAGCGGGAGCACAGATACGCAGTATTTT. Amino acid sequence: CASSYGTSGSTDTQYF.

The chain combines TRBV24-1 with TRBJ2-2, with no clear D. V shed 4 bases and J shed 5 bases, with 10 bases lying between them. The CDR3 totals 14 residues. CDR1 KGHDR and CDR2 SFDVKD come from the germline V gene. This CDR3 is CATSDPSVTGELFF. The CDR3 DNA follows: TGTGCCACCAGTGACCCCTCGGTAACCGGGGAGCTGTTTTTT.

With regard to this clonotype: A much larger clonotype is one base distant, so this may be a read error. This CDR3 is CACSPAGGPYEQYF. CDR3 bases: TGTGCCTGCTCCCCAGCGGGGGGGCCCTACGAGCAGTACTTC. V is TRBV2 and J is TRBJ2-7; 10 bases agree with TRBD2. V gave up 11 bases and J gave up 2 bases; unmatched junction bases: 9. From germline, CDR1 is SNHLY and CDR2 FYNNEI. The CDR3 loop spans 14 amino acids.

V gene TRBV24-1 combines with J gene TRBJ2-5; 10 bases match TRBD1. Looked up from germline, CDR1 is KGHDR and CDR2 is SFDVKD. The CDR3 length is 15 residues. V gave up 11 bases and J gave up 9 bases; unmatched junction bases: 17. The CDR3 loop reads CASSLGQGSGQPQYF. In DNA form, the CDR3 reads TGTGCCAGCAGCCTGGGACAGGGGAGTGGTCAGCCCCAGTACTTC.